This TCR beta chain derives from a study of shared clonotypes between healthy human individuals. Deep was the level at which the assay was run. Only in-frame clones appear in the TCRdb table, and some are missing; sequencing was by immunoSEQ multiplex PCR. The table lists some 530,000 clones, approximately 82% of them singletons. General observations from the study: Collection of samples was limited to blood; tissue repertoires likely differ.

Only Caucasian adults living in Nashville, Tennessee served as donors. Trimming left V 4 bases short and J 9 bases short, with 19 bases between. The germline V gene encodes CDR1 MNHEY and CDR2 SMNVEV (reference sequence). The CDR3 is made up of 16 amino acids. Details on this clone: Its antigen is undetermined.

The chain employs TRBV27 and TRBJ1-6, with D possibly TRBD1 on 6 matching bases. This TCR was recovered from a woman between 40 and 55 years old in good health. Some clones in this sample may be carry-over from other donors' samples. Specimen: PBMCs. As DNA, the CDR3 is TGTGCCAGCAGTTCCTGGGACACGGGGGAGGTTTCACCCCTCCACTTT. Translated, it gives CASSSWDTGEVSPLHF.